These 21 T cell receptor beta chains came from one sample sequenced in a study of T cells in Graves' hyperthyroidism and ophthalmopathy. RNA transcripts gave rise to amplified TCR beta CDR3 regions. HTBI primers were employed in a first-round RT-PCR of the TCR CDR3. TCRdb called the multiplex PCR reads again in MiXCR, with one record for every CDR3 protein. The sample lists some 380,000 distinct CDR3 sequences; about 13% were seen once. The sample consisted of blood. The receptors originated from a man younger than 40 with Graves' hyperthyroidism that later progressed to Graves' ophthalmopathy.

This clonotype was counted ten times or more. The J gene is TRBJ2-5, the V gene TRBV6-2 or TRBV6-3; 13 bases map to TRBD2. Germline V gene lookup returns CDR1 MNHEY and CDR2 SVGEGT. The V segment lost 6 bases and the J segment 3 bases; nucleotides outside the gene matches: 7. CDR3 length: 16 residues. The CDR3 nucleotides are TGTGCCAGCAGGAGAGGACTAGCGGGGGCAAAAGAGACCCAGTACTTC. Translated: CASRRGLAGAKETQYF.

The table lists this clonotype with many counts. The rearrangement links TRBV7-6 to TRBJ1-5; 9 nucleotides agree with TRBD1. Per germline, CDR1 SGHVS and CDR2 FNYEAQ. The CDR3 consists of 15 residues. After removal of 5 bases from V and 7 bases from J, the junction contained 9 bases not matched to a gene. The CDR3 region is CASSTGTGKFQPQHF. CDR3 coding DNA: TGTGCCAGCAGCACCGGGACAGGGAAGTTCCAGCCCCAGCATTTT.

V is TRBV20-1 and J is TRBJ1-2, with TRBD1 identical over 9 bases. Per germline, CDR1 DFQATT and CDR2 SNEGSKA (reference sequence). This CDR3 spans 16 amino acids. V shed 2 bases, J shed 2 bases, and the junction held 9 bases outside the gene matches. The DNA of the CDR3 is TGCAGTGCTAGATCAGCCGGGACAGGGTTCAACTATGGCTACACCTTC. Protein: CSARSAGTGFNYGYTF.

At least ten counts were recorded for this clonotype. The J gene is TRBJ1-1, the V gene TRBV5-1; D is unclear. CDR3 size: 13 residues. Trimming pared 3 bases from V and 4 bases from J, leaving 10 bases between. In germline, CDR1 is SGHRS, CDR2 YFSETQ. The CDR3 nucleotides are TGCGCCAGCAGCTGGACTTTGGGCACTGAAGCTTTCTTT. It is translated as CASSWTLGTEAFF.

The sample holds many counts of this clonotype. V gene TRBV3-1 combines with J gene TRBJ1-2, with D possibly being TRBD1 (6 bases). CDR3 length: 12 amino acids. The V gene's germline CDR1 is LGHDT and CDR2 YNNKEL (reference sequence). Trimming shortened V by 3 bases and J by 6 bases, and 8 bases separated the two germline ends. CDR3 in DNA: TGTGCCAGCAGCCACACAGGGCATGGCTACACCTTC. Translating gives CASSHTGHGYTF. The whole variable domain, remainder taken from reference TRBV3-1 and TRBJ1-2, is DTAVSQTPKYLVTQMGNDKSIKCEQNLGHDTMYWYKQDSKKFLKIMFSYNNKELIINETVPNRFSPKSPDKAHLNLHINSLELGDSAVYFCASSHTGHGYTFGSGTRLTVV.

The DNA of the CDR3 is TGTGCCAGCAGCTTATTGTCCAGGGGCGGTTCACCCCTCCACTTT. The encoded protein is CASSLLSRGGSPLHF. The J gene is TRBJ1-6, the V gene TRBV7-9; TRBD1 might be the D (6 bases). The germline V and J ends were trimmed by 2 bases and 9 bases, with 14 bases remaining between them. The CDR3 contains 15 residues. Looked up from germline, CDR1 is SEHNR and CDR2 is FQNEAQ (reference sequence). Supplemented by reference TRBV7-9 and TRBJ1-6, the full variable domain reads DTGVSQNPRHKITKRGQNVTFRCDPISEHNRLYWYRQTLGQGPEFLTYFQNEAQLEKSRLLSDRFSAERPKGSFSTLEIQRTEQGDSAMYLCASSLLSRGGSPLHFGNGTRLTVT.

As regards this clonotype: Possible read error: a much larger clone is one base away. As DNA, the CDR3 is TGCAGTGCTGGGGGTTGGCCCTACAATGAGCAGTTCTTC. It translates to CSAGGWPYNEQFF. The chain is built from TRBV20-1 and TRBJ2-1, with D perhaps being TRBD1 or TRBD2 (5 bases each). The CDR3 has 13 amino acids. The germline V gene has CDR1 DFQATT and CDR2 SNEGSKA (reference sequence). The ends were cut back, 5 bases at V and 2 bases at J, with 10 bases in the middle.

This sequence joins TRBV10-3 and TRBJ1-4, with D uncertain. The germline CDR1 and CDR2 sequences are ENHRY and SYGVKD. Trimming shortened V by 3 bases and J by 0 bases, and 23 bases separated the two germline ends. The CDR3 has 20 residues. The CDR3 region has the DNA TGTGCCATCAGTGAATACCCAACCATTCCCCAGGAAGCAACTAATGAAAAACTGTTTTTT. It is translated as CAISEYPTIPQEATNEKLFF.

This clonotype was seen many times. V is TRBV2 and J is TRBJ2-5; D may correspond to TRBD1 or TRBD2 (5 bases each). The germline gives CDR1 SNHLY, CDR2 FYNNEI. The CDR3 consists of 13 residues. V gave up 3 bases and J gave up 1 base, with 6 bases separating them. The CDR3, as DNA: TGTGCCAGCAGTGAGGGGGTCCAAGAGACCCAGTACTTC. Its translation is CASSEGVQETQYF.

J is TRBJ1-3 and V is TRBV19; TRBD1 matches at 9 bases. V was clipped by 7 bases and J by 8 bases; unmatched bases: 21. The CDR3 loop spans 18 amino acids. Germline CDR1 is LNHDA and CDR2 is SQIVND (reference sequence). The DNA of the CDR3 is TGTGCCAGTACTCTCGGACAGGGGAGTCCGTTCGGCAAGCACACCATATATTTT. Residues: CASTLGQGSPFGKHTIYF.

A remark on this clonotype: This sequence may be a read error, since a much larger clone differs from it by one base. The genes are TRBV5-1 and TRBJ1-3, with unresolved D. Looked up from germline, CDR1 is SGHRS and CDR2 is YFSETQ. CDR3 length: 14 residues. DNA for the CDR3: TGCGCCGGCAGCTTGCTCGAATCTGGAAACACCATATATTTT. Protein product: CAGSLLESGNTIYF.

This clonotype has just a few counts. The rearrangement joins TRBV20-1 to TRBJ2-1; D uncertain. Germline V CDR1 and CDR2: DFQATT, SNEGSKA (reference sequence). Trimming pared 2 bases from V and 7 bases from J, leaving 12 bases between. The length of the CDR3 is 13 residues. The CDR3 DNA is TGCAGTGCTAGAACCCCTTTCATGAATGAGCAGTTCTTC. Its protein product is CSARTPFMNEQFF.

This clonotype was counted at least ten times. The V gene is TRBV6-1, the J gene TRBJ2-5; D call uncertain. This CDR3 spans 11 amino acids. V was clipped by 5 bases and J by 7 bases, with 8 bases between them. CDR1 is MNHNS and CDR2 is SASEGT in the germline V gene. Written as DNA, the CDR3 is TGTGCCAGCAGTTATAAAGGGACCCAGTACTTC. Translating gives CASSYKGTQYF.

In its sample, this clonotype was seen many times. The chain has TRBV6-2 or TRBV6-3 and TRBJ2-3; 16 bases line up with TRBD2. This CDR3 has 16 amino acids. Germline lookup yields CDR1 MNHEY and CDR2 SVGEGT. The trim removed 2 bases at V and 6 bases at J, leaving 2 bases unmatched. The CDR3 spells CASSYGTSGGADTQYF. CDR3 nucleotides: TGTGCCAGCAGTTACGGGACTAGCGGGGGGGCGGATACGCAGTATTTT.

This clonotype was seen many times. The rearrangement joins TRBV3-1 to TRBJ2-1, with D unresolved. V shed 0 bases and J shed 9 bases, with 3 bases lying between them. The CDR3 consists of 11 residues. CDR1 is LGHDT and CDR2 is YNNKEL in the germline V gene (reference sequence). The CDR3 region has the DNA TGTGCCAGCAGCCAAGAAATTGAGCAGTTCTTC. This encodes CASSQEIEQFF.

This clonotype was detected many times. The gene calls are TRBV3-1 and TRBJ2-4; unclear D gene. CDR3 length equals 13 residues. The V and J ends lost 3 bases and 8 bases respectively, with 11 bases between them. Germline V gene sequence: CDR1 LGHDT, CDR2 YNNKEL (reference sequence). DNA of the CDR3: TGTGCCAGCAGCCAGGCAACTTTGTACATTCAGTACTTC. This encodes CASSQATLYIQYF.

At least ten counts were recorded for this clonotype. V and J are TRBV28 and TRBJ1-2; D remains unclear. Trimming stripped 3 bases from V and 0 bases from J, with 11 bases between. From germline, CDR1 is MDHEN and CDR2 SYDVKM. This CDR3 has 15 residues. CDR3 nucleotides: TGTGCCAGCAGTTTCATCAGGTTATCTAACTATGGCTACACCTTC. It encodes CASSFIRLSNYGYTF.

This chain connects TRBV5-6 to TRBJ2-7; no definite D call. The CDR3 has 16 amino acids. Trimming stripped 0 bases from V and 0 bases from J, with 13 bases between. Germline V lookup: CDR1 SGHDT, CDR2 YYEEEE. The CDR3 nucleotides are TGTGCCAGCAGCTTGGAAAGACATATTAGCTCCTACGAGCAGTACTTC. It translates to CASSLERHISSYEQYF.

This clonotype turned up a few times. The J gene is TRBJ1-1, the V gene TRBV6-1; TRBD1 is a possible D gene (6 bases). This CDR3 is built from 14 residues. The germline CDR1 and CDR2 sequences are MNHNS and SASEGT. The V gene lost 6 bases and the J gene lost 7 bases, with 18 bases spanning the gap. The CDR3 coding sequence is TGTGCCAGCAGGGGGGGGCAGGGCGCCGGTGAAGCTTTCTTT. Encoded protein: CASRGGQGAGEAFF.

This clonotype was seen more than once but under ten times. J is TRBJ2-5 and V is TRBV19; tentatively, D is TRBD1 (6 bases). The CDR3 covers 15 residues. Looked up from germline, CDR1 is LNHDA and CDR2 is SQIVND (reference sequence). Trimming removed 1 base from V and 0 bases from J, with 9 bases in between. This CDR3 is CASSIARGYQETQYF. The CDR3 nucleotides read TGTGCCAGTAGTATAGCCAGGGGATACCAAGAGACCCAGTACTTC.

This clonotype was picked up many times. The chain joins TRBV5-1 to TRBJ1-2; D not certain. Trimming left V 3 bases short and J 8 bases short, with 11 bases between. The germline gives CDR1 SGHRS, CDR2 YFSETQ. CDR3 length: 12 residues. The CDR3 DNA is TGCGCCAGCAGCTGGGAGGTTGGCGGCTACACCTTC. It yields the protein CASSWEVGGYTF. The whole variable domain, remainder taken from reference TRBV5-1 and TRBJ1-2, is KAGVTQTPRYLIKTRGQQVTLSCSPISGHRSVSWYQQTPGQGLQFLFEYFSETQRNKGNFPGRFSGRQFSNSRSEMNVSTLELGDSALYLCASSWEVGGYTFGSGTRLTVV.